This is a list of T cell receptor beta chains from one sample in a study of blood T cell repertoires in COVID-19. TCRdb's table, derived via immunoSEQ multiplex PCR, lists solely in-frame clones and lacks some. The sample shows 230,000 or so clones, approximately 80% of them seen only once. The sample was peripheral blood. These receptors came from a woman older than 75 with COVID-19, enrolled during active disease. Both conserved end residues are part of each CDR3. The order of the fields is clone size, J gene, CDR3 length, V gene, D gene, CDR3 protein, CDR3 DNA. A D gene is named only where the DNA matches it firmly. The size entry is marked missing in some rows and otherwise reads once, few, many or a size class.

NA | TRBJ1-1 | 13 | TRBV27 | NA | CASSLTGFTEAFF | TGTGCCAGCAGTTTAACAGGGTTTACTGAAGCTTTCTTT
NA | TRBJ2-6 | 15 | TRBV5-1 | NA | CASSGGNSGANVLTF | TGCGCCAGCAGCGGAGGAAACTCTGGGGCCAACGTCCTGACTTTC
NA | TRBJ1-1 | 14 | TRBV28 | NA | CASTLPRRNTEAFF | TGTGCCAGCACCCTCCCCAGAAGAAACACTGAAGCTTTCTTT
NA | TRBJ2-7 | 11 | TRBV30 | NA | CAWESAYEQYF | TGTGCCTGGGAGAGTGCCTACGAGCAGTACTTC
NA | TRBJ1-2 | 14 | TRBV5-1 | NA | CASSLSGADYGYTF | TGCGCCAGCAGCTTATCAGGGGCGGACTATGGCTACACCTTC
NA | TRBJ2-7 | 14 | TRBV5-1 | NA | CASSLDATGWEQYF | TGCGCCAGCAGCTTGGATGCCACAGGATGGGAGCAGTACTTC
NA | TRBJ2-3 | 12 | TRBV10-3 | NA | CAIRGGPDTQYF | TGTGCCATCAGAGGAGGGCCAGATACGCAGTATTTT
NA | TRBJ2-5 | 15 | TRBV5-1 | TRBD2 | CASSLPSGGEETQYF | TGCGCCAGCAGCCTCCCAAGCGGGGGGGAGGAGACCCAGTACTTC
NA | TRBJ2-2 | 14 | TRBV2 | TRBD2 | CASRASGSSGELFF | TGTGCCAGCAGGGCTAGCGGGAGTTCGGGGGAGCTGTTTTTT
NA | TRBJ2-2 | 13 | TRBV12-5 | NA | CASGLAGDGELFF | TGTGCTAGTGGTTTGGCGGGAGATGGGGAGCTGTTTTTT
NA | TRBJ1-1 | 15 | TRBV11-2 | NA | CASSLVQTMNTEAFF | TGTGCCAGCAGCTTAGTACAGACCATGAACACTGAAGCTTTCTTT
NA | TRBJ2-1 | 16 | TRBV6-1 | TRBD2 | CASSEQLLAGYNEQFF | TGTGCCAGCAGTGAACAGCTACTAGCGGGATACAATGAGCAGTTCTTC
NA | TRBJ1-2 | 13 | TRBV6-5 | NA | CASTIAQDYGYTF | TGTGCCAGCACCATCGCCCAGGATTATGGCTACACCTTC
few | TRBJ2-5 | 13 | TRBV27 | NA | CASRAFVQETQYF | TGTGCCAGCAGAGCTTTTGTCCAAGAGACCCAGTACTTC
NA | TRBJ1-2 | 15 | TRBV4-1 | TRBD1 | CASSQTGTGGQGYTF | TGCGCCAGCAGCCAAACTGGGACAGGGGGCCAAGGCTACACCTTC
NA | TRBJ2-3 | 15 | TRBV5-5 | NA | CASSPKTGYTDTQYF | TGTGCCAGCAGCCCAAAGACGGGATACACAGATACGCAGTATTTT
NA | TRBJ2-7 | 15 | TRBV18 | TRBD2 | CASSPPTSAGDEQYF | TGTGCCAGCTCACCACCAACTAGCGCCGGAGACGAGCAGTACTTC
once | TRBJ2-3 | 16 | TRBV3-1/TRBV3-2 | TRBD2 | CASSPTTSGRTDTQYF | TGTGCCAGCAGCCCAACGACTAGCGGGAGAACAGATACGCAGTATTTT
NA | TRBJ2-1 | 17 | TRBV14 | NA | CASSQDLAGVLYNEQFF | TGTGCCAGCAGCCAAGATCTCGCAGGGGTGCTCTACAATGAGCAGTTCTTC
NA | TRBJ1-1 | 14 | TRBV29-1 | TRBD1 | CSVGKGASNTEAFF | TGCAGCGTGGGGAAGGGGGCAAGTAACACTGAAGCTTTCTTT
NA | TRBJ2-5 | 13 | TRBV7-7 | NA | CASSSGVSETQYF | TGTGCTAGCAGCTCAGGGGTATCGGAGACCCAGTACTTC
NA | TRBJ1-3 | 17 | TRBV11-2 | TRBD1 | CASSPRRDRGTGNTIYF | TGTGCCAGCAGCCCTCGCCGGGACAGGGGAACAGGAAACACCATATATTTT